The TCR beta chain under discussion was sequenced for a study of T cells in Graves' hyperthyroidism and ophthalmopathy. The TCR beta CDR3 regions underwent amplification using RNA transcripts as the source. TCR CDR3 underwent first-round RT-PCR with the HTBI primer set. One entry per CDR3 protein results from TCRdb running MiXCR on the multiplex PCR reads. Of approximately 690,000 distinct CDR3 sequences listed, less than 25% are singletons. This CDR3 has 14 residues. With 6 bases removed from V and 0 bases from J, the gap between germline ends came to 10 bases. Germline-derived CDR1 and CDR2 are SGDLS and YYNGEE. This clonotype appeared a few times.

Sequencing was carried out using blood. The chain joins TRBV9 to TRBJ2-1; D might be TRBD1 (6 bases). The origin of this receptor is a man younger than 40 with Graves' ophthalmopathy. The CDR3 loop reads CASKGQHSYNEQFF. The CDR3 DNA reads TGTGCCAGCAAAGGACAGCACTCCTACAATGAGCAGTTCTTC.